The clone carrying this T cell receptor beta chain was recorded a few times. Its antigen remains unknown. The data stem from a study of early T cells in non-severe SARS-CoV-2 infection. Overall study context: Sequenced bulk RNA came from whole blood that was unsorted, and chains were unpaired.

General observations from the study: Comparison of clonotypes with VDJdb favored anti-spike CD8 responses while missing private and CD4 specificities.

Attachment of unique molecular identifiers to individual cDNA molecules was performed. Using its own MiXCR run on the 5' RACE reads, TCRdb lists one record per CDR3 protein. The profile shows about 46,000 distinct CDR3 sequences, approximately 5.1% of them singletons. The CDR3 length is 15 residues. Germline V gene sequence: CDR1 SEHNR, CDR2 FQNEAQ (reference sequence). Trimming removed 2 bases from V and 5 bases from J, with 15 bases in between. V usage is TRBV7-9 and J usage is TRBJ2-5; a weak D match, TRBD1 (6 bases). The sample consisted of whole blood, taken at baseline. The sequence derives from an adult who was a healthcare worker with PCR-confirmed SARS-CoV-2 infection or an uninfected control (not recorded which). The DNA for the CDR3 is TGTGCCAGCAGCTTAACAGGGAATCTTCGGGAGACCCAGTACTTC. Its protein product is CASSLTGNLRETQYF.